The rows below give T cell receptor beta chains drawn from one sample of a study of long-term antiretroviral therapy in people with HIV. Here immunoSEQ multiplex PCR was the method, and the copy in TCRdb shows in-frame clones only, minus some. The data hold some 16,000 clones, with less than 95% observed a single time. The sample here was unsorted PBMCs, taken roughly 6.4 years after starting antiretroviral therapy. These receptor sequences come from a woman in her forties or fifties with HIV. CDR3s include the opening cysteine and the closing phenylalanine or tryptophan. The D gene is left open where the match is weak. Expanded clones are given a class, and other clones once, few, many or no size at all.

v_call	clone_size	d_call	j_call	cdr3_aa	cdr3_nt
TRBV9	-	-	TRBJ1-1	CASSGGGTEAFF	TGTGCCAGCAGCGGCGGTGGGACTGAAGCTTTCTTT
TRBV12-5	-	-	TRBJ1-1	CASGSSDMNTEAFF	TGTGCTAGTGGTTCCTCGGACATGAACACTGAAGCTTTCTTT
TRBV7-2	-	-	TRBJ1-1	CASSPGVLPMNTEAFF	TGTGCCAGCAGCCCCGGCGTACTACCCATGAACACTGAAGCTTTCTTT
TRBV11-2	-	-	TRBJ1-1	CASSTTGITEAFF	TGTGCCAGCAGCACTACAGGGATTACTGAAGCTTTCTTT
TRBV4-1	-	TRBD1	TRBJ1-4	CASSQDATGLDEKLFF	TGCGCCAGCAGCCAAGATGCGACAGGGTTAGATGAAAAACTGTTTTTT
TRBV9	-	-	TRBJ2-3	CASSVGDGGTGTQYF	TGTGCCAGCAGCGTAGGGGACGGAGGGACGGGTACGCAGTATTTT
TRBV21-1	-	-	TRBJ2-5	CASSKGGGRETQYF	TGTGCCAGCAGCAAAGGGGGGGGCAGGGAGACCCAGTACTTC
TRBV10-3	-	-	TRBJ2-3	CAISDPGPSVSTDTQYF	TGTGCCATCAGTGACCCGGGTCCTAGCGTAAGCACAGATACGCAGTATTTT
TRBV25-1	once	-	TRBJ1-5	CASSNPGNNQPQHF	TGTGCCAGCAGTAATCCAGGGAACAATCAGCCCCAGCATTTT
TRBV19	-	TRBD2	TRBJ2-1	CASSIGRILAGGKNEQFF	TGTGCCAGTAGTATAGGAAGGATACTAGCGGGAGGTAAAAATGAGCAGTTCTTC
TRBV10-3	-	TRBD2	TRBJ2-7	CAINLGLAGAYEQYF	TGTGCCATCAACCTTGGACTAGCGGGTGCCTACGAGCAGTACTTC
TRBV5-4	-	TRBD2	TRBJ2-7	CASSLGFSGTLDEQYF	TGTGCCAGCAGCTTGGGGTTTAGCGGGACCTTGGACGAGCAGTACTTC
TRBV6-1	-	-	TRBJ2-7	CASSVSIMGTLSYEQYF	TGTGCCAGCAGTGTCAGTATCATGGGTACCCTTTCCTACGAGCAGTACTTC
TRBV10-3	once	-	TRBJ2-1	CAISESGLSEQFF	TGTGCCATCAGTGAGTCGGGACTCAGCGAGCAGTTCTTC
TRBV7-8	-	-	TRBJ1-2	CASSPDRTNYGYTF	TGTGCCAGCAGCCCAGACAGAACTAACTATGGCTACACCTTC
TRBV5-4	once	TRBD2	TRBJ2-3	CASSLDPSGISDTQYF	TGTGCCAGCAGCTTGGATCCTAGCGGGATATCAGATACGCAGTATTTT
TRBV6-1	once	-	TRBJ1-1	CASSEQPNTEAFF	TGTGCCAGCAGTGAACAGCCGAACACTGAAGCTTTCTTT
TRBV7-6	once	-	TRBJ2-5	CASSVSEPMETQYF	TGTGCCAGCAGCGTATCGGAACCGATGGAGACCCAGTACTTC
TRBV4-2	-	-	TRBJ2-1	CASSQGGGVHNEQFF	TGTGCCAGCAGCCAAGGAGGCGGGGTCCACAATGAGCAGTTCTTC
TRBV19	-	TRBD2	TRBJ2-3	CASSINQREGNTQYF	TGTGCCAGTAGTATAAACCAGCGGGAGGGGAATACGCAGTATTTT
TRBV25-1	-	-	TRBJ1-2	CASSEGSGYTF	TGTGCCAGCAGTGAAGGGAGCGGCTACACCTTC
TRBV6-6	-	-	TRBJ2-2	CASSLGVSGELFF	TGTGCCAGCAGTTTAGGAGTCAGCGGGGAGCTGTTTTTT
TRBV11-2	-	-	TRBJ2-7	CASSLQQGYEQYF	TGTGCCAGCAGCTTGCAACAGGGCTACGAGCAGTACTTC
TRBV5-1	-	-	TRBJ2-5	CASSSEGRETQYF	TGCGCCAGCAGCTCGGAGGGTCGGGAGACCCAGTACTTC
TRBV5-1	-	-	TRBJ2-1	CASSRRDFHNEQFF	TGCGCCAGCAGCCGTAGAGATTTTCACAATGAGCAGTTCTTC
TRBV14	-	-	TRBJ2-7	CASSQESQGGSYEQYF	TGTGCCAGCAGCCAAGAAAGTCAGGGTGGGTCCTACGAGCAGTACTTC
TRBV7-2	-	-	TRBJ2-3	CASSLAGVDSAQYF	TGTGCCAGCAGCTTAGCTGGGGTTGACTCCGCGCAGTATTTT
TRBV28	-	TRBD2	TRBJ2-5	CASSPGTSGTQYF	TGTGCCAGCAGCCCTGGGACTAGCGGGACCCAGTACTTC
TRBV10-3	-	-	TRBJ2-7	CAISEQGGEQYF	TGTGCCATCAGCGAACAGGGAGGAGAGCAGTACTTC
TRBV29-1	-	-	TRBJ2-2	CSGYTGKLTGELFF	TGCAGCGGATACACAGGGAAACTCACCGGGGAGCTGTTTTTT
TRBV5-1	-	TRBD1	TRBJ2-7	CASSEGTGSYEQYF	TGCGCCAGCAGCGAAGGGACAGGTTCCTACGAGCAGTACTTC
TRBV2	-	-	TRBJ2-5	CASSERIQETQYF	TGTGCCAGCAGTGAAAGGATCCAAGAGACCCAGTACTTC
TRBV4-1	-	-	TRBJ2-7	CASSQLGAYEQYF	TGCGCCAGCAGCCAATTGGGGGCCTACGAGCAGTACTTC
TRBV5-4	-	TRBD2	TRBJ2-3	CASSLGLAAPYF	TGTGCCAGCAGCTTGGGACTAGCGGCTCCGTATTTT
TRBV5-8	-	-	TRBJ1-5	CASRPNRANQPQHF	TGTGCCAGCAGACCGAACAGGGCTAATCAGCCCCAGCATTTT
TRBV19	-	-	TRBJ1-1	CASSIGAGVGTTEAFF	TGTGCCAGTAGTATTGGGGCAGGGGTCGGGACCACTGAAGCTTTCTTT
TRBV19	-	-	TRBJ2-1	CASRRDQSSYNEQFF	TGTGCCAGTAGGAGGGACCAGAGCTCCTACAATGAGCAGTTCTTC
TRBV5-4	-	TRBD1	TRBJ2-5	CASSTGTGRQETQYF	TGTGCCAGCAGCACCGGGACAGGGAGACAAGAGACCCAGTACTTC
TRBV19	-	TRBD2	TRBJ2-1	CASSNGRRGELAGFGGEQFF	TGTGCCAGTAGTAACGGGAGAAGGGGAGAACTAGCGGGATTTGGGGGTGAGCAGTTCTTC
TRBV20-1	-	-	TRBJ2-1	CSAGTSHEQFF	TGCAGTGCTGGTACTAGCCATGAGCAGTTCTTC
TRBV7-2	-	-	TRBJ1-5	CASSLSGAGSQPQHF	TGTGCCAGCAGCTTGAGCGGGGCAGGGTCTCAGCCCCAGCATTTT
TRBV5-1	-	-	TRBJ2-7	CASSNGYEQYF	TGCGCCAGCAGCAACGGCTACGAGCAGTACTTC
TRBV5-6	-	-	TRBJ1-5	CASSLVGQGQPQHF	TGTGCCAGCAGCTTGGTGGGGCAGGGCCAGCCCCAGCATTTT
TRBV5-1	-	TRBD2	TRBJ2-7	CASSREPSSGSSYEQYF	TGCGCCAGCAGCAGAGAGCCGTCTAGCGGGAGCTCCTACGAGCAGTACTTC
TRBV19	once	TRBD1	TRBJ1-2	CASSPPDRGHHGYTF	TGTGCCAGTAGTCCCCCGGACAGGGGGCACCATGGCTACACCTTC
TRBV5-3	-	TRBD1	TRBJ1-5	CARSSGQDSRPQHF	TGTGCCAGAAGCTCGGGACAGGACTCTCGGCCCCAGCATTTT
TRBV2	-	-	TRBJ1-4	CASSVGRVREKLFF	TGTGCCAGCAGTGTGGGCAGGGTCAGGGAAAAACTGTTTTTT
TRBV7-9	-	TRBD1	TRBJ2-5	CASSLSRGQQETQYF	TGTGCCAGCAGCCTGTCCAGGGGACAGCAAGAGACCCAGTACTTC
TRBV5-4	-	TRBD2	TRBJ2-2	CASSHEEETSHTGELFF	TGTGCCAGCAGCCATGAAGAGGAGACTAGCCACACCGGGGAGCTGTTTTTT
TRBV5-1	-	TRBD1	TRBJ2-1	CASSPGQGWEPYNEQFF	TGCGCCAGCAGCCCCGGACAGGGGTGGGAACCTTACAATGAGCAGTTCTTC
TRBV6-1	-	TRBD2	TRBJ2-3	CASSAEGLARDTQYF	TGTGCCAGCAGTGCGGAGGGACTAGCGAGAGATACGCAGTATTTT
TRBV5-6	-	-	TRBJ2-7	CASSWEDGSYEQYF	TGTGCCAGCAGCTGGGAGGACGGCTCCTACGAGCAGTACTTC
TRBV5-1	-	-	TRBJ2-5	CASSLKPGMTETQYF	TGCGCCAGCAGCTTGAAGCCAGGGATGACAGAGACCCAGTACTTC
TRBV5-1	-	-	TRBJ2-5	CASSLKETQYF	TGCGCCAGCAGCTTGAAGGAGACCCAGTACTTC
TRBV6-5	-	TRBD1	TRBJ1-5	CASQMTGGFEQPQHF	TGTGCCAGCCAAATGACAGGGGGCTTTGAACAGCCCCAGCATTTT
TRBV4-1	-	-	TRBJ2-4	CASSQEPPGTFRNIQYF	TGCGCCAGCAGCCAAGAGCCACCCGGGACATTTAGGAACATTCAGTACTTC
TRBV6-5	-	-	TRBJ1-1	CASSSFREKNTEAFF	TGTGCCAGCAGTTCCTTCAGGGAAAAGAACACTGAAGCTTTCTTT
TRBV14	-	-	TRBJ2-1	CASSQELAGSGEQFF	TGTGCCAGCAGCCAAGAGCTGGCGGGGAGTGGTGAGCAGTTCTTC
TRBV28	-	-	TRBJ1-2	CASSFGELYGYTF	TGTGCCAGCAGTTTCGGGGAACTCTATGGCTACACCTTC